The 18 T cell receptor beta chains listed next were all sequenced from one sample in a study of shared clonotypes between healthy human individuals. Generated by immunoSEQ multiplex PCR, the TCRdb table keeps only in-frame clones and is missing some. The sample holds over 2 million clones, 85% to 95% seen once. Material for sequencing was naive CD4+ T cells sorted from blood. Subset of the sample: CD45RA+ positively selected. The receptor set was obtained from a man aged 18-30 years in good health.

This chain links TRBV2 with TRBJ2-4; the D gene could be TRBD1 or TRBD2 (5 bases each). This CDR3 has 13 residues. Trimming pared 7 bases from V and 1 base from J, leaving 8 bases between. Germline V gene data show CDR1 as SNHLY and CDR2 as FYNNEI. CDR3 protein: CASKGTAKNIQYF. The CDR3 nucleotides are TGTGCCAGCAAGGGGACGGCCAAAAACATTCAGTACTTC.

This clone is a singleton in its sample. V gene TRBV30 combines with J gene TRBJ2-1, with D possibly TRBD2 on 5 matching bases. The germline V and J ends were trimmed by 3 bases and 5 bases, with 11 bases remaining between them. There are 13 residues in the CDR3. Germline values: CDR1 GTSNPN, CDR2 SVGIG (reference sequence). The CDR3, as DNA: TGTGCCTGGAGGAGCGGCTGGGACAATGAGCAGTTCTTC. This sequence encodes CAWRSGWDNEQFF. Full variable domain (remainder filled in from reference TRBV30 and TRBJ2-1): SQTIHQWPATLVQPVGSPLSLECTVEGTSNPNLYWYRQAAGRGLQLLFYSVGIGQISSEVPQNLSASRPQDRQFILSSKKLLLSDSGFYLCAWRSGWDNEQFFGPGTRLTVL.

The rearrangement uses TRBV7-9 and TRBJ2-1; possibly TRBD2 for D (6 bases). Germline CDR1 and CDR2: SEHNR and FQNEAQ (reference sequence). This CDR3 contains 16 residues. V was cut by 3 bases and J by 5 bases, with 17 bases left in between. The CDR3 DNA is TGTGCCAGCAGCTTTACCCTAACGGGAGCCCACAATGAGCAGTTCTTC. Translated: CASSFTLTGAHNEQFF.

The CDR3 loop reads CASSTLSTDTQYF. As DNA, the CDR3 is TGTGCCAGCAGCACCCTGAGCACAGATACGCAGTATTTT. V usage is TRBV7-2 and J usage is TRBJ2-3; D gene unclear. The CDR3 is 13 residues long. Germline CDR1 SGHTA, CDR2 FQGNSA. Trimming removed 5 bases from V and 0 bases from J, with 6 bases in between. The complete variable domain, with remaining parts taken from reference TRBV7-2 and TRBJ2-3, reads GAGVSQSPSNKVTEKGKDVELRCDPISGHTALYWYRQSLGQGLEFLIYFQGNSAPDKSGLPSDRFSAERTGGSVSTLTIQRTQQEDSAVYLCASSTLSTDTQYFGPGTRLTVL.

The J gene is TRBJ2-1, the V gene TRBV5-4, with a tentative D call TRBD2 (6 bases). The CDR3 length is 15 residues. The germline V gene has CDR1 SGHNT and CDR2 YYREEE (reference sequence). V lost 5 bases and J 7 bases, leaving 19 bases between the germline ends. The CDR3 nucleotides are TGTGCCAGCAGGCTAACGGGCGGGACTCCTAATGAGCAGTTCTTC. Residues: CASRLTGGTPNEQFF.

The CDR3 bases are TGTGCCAGCAGCGCCCCGGGACAGGGTCGCTCTGGGGCCAACGTCCTGACTTTC. It yields the protein CASSAPGQGRSGANVLTF. The gene calls are TRBV5-6 and TRBJ2-6; 9 bases agree with TRBD1. The CDR3 is 18 amino acids. Germline CDR1 is SGHDT and CDR2 is YYEEEE. V lost 4 bases to trimming and J lost 0 bases; unmatched junction nucleotides: 8.

The CDR3 loop reads CASSLMSGGPYGYTF. The CDR3 nucleotides read TGTGCCAGCAGTTTAATGTCGGGGGGCCCCTATGGCTACACCTTC. The rearrangement links TRBV27 to TRBJ1-2, with D possibly being TRBD1 (6 bases). CDR1 MNHEY and CDR2 SMNVEV come from the germline V gene (reference sequence). The CDR3 runs 15 residues. Between the trimmed V and J ends, which lost 2 bases and 4 bases, there was a span of 14 bases.

Worth noting for this clone: Other DNA sequences within the sample encode an identical CDR3. The CDR3 reads CASSLTANTEAFF. CDR3 DNA: TGTGCCAGCAGCCTGACAGCGAACACTGAAGCTTTCTTT. The chain has TRBV19 and TRBJ1-1, with a possible D match to TRBD1 (5 bases). The V gene's germline CDR1 is LNHDA and CDR2 SQIVND (reference sequence). V was trimmed by 9 bases and J by 1 base, leaving 12 bases between them. CDR3 size: 13 residues. Filled out from reference TRBV19 and TRBJ1-1, the complete variable domain reads DGGITQSPKYLFRKEGQNVTLSCEQNLNHDAMYWYRQDPGQGLRLIYYSQIVNDFQKGDIAEGYSVSREKKESFPLTVTSAQKNPTAFYLCASSLTANTEAFFGQGTRLTVV.

The chain uses TRBV30 and TRBJ1-3; a possible D gene is TRBD1 (5 bases). The V end was cut by 0 bases, the J end by 2 bases, with 11 bases between. This CDR3 has 15 amino acids. Per the germline V gene, CDR1 is GTSNPN and CDR2 is SVGIG (reference sequence). The chain's CDR3 is CAWSVLGTAGNTIYF. The DNA of the CDR3 is TGTGCCTGGAGTGTACTAGGGACCGCTGGAAACACCATATATTTT.

V is TRBV19 and J is TRBJ1-2, with D unclear. The germline CDR1 and CDR2 sequences are LNHDA and SQIVND (reference sequence). The CDR3 loop spans 16 amino acids. V gave up 6 bases and J gave up 1 base, with 18 bases separating them. The CDR3 DNA reads TGTGCCAGTAGGGGTTTAAGCAACAGTATTAACTATGGCTACACCTTC. Residues: CASRGLSNSINYGYTF.

The chain is built from TRBV5-6 and TRBJ1-1; possible D gene TRBD1, 6 bases. V shed 0 bases and J shed 4 bases, with 19 bases lying between them. Looked up from germline, CDR1 is SGHDT and CDR2 is YYEEEE. The CDR3 contains 17 residues. For the CDR3, the DNA is TGTGCCAGCAGCTTGGCCGAGACAGGACTATGGGTCACTGAAGCTTTCTTT. Amino acids: CASSLAETGLWVTEAFF. The entire variable domain, with the rest obtained from reference TRBV5-6 and TRBJ1-1, is as follows: DAGVTQSPTHLIKTRGQQVTLRCSPKSGHDTVSWYQQALGQGPQFIFQYYEEEERQRGNFPDRFSGHQFPNYSSELNVNALLLGDSALYLCASSLAETGLWVTEAFFGQGTRLTVV.

This chain connects TRBV5-5 to TRBJ1-6; D is perhaps TRBD1 (5 bases). This CDR3 has 16 residues. Germline CDR1 reads SGHKS; CDR2 reads YYEKEE (reference sequence). The V gene lost 6 bases and the J gene lost 0 bases, with 13 bases spanning the gap. The DNA of the CDR3 is TGTGCCAGCACCTACGGGGGTAGCTCCTATAATTCACCCCTCCACTTT. Amino acid sequence: CASTYGGSSYNSPLHF.

Worth noting for this clone: A read error may be the cause here, since a much bigger clone is one base away. Because it lacks the conserved phenylalanine or tryptophan at the end, this CDR3 is likely a read error. The chain combines TRBV6-6 with TRBJ1-6; tentatively, D is TRBD1 (5 bases). Germline values: CDR1 MNHNY, CDR2 SVGAGI (reference sequence). V was pared by 7 bases and J by 7 bases, with 17 bases between. This CDR3 comprises 15 residues. The CDR3 sequence: CASTVGPGRNSPLHL. The CDR3 DNA is TGTGCCAGCACCGTCGGCCCAGGGAGGAATTCACCCCTCCACCTT.

The chain has TRBV11-3 and TRBJ2-3; the D gene is possibly TRBD2 (6 bases). The CDR3 consists of 16 residues. In germline, CDR1 is SGHNT, CDR2 YENEEA. V shed 5 bases and J shed 4 bases, with 19 bases lying between them. The CDR3 reads CASSVGLPGLADTQYF. The CDR3 region has the DNA TGTGCCAGCAGCGTGGGACTCCCCGGGTTAGCAGATACGCAGTATTTT.

This chain connects TRBV5-1 to TRBJ2-3; D call uncertain. Deletions cut 2 bases from V and 2 bases from J, with 9 bases between. Germline V gives CDR1 SGHRS, CDR2 YFSETQ. The CDR3 loop spans 14 amino acids. The chain's CDR3 is CASSLGRLTDTQYF. The CDR3 DNA follows: TGCGCCAGCAGCTTAGGCAGACTCACAGATACGCAGTATTTT.

This chain joins TRBV30 and TRBJ2-3; 10 bases are shared with TRBD2. This CDR3 comprises 15 residues. V lost 5 bases, J lost 4 bases, and 9 bases stayed unmatched. CDR1 GTSNPN and CDR2 SVGIG come from the germline V gene (reference sequence). The CDR3 loop is CAWGPSGGGPDTQYF. The CDR3 DNA sequence: TGTGCCTGGGGCCCCAGCGGGGGGGGCCCAGATACGCAGTATTTT.

Regarding this clone: Distinct nucleotide sequences in the sample also encode this CDR3. V gene TRBV7-9 combines with J gene TRBJ2-7; 7 bases line up with TRBD1. Germline V gene data show CDR1 as SEHNR and CDR2 as FQNEAQ (reference sequence). V was clipped by 0 bases and J by 2 bases; unmatched bases: 1. The CDR3 is 14 residues long. The CDR3 region is CASSLAGTAYEQYF. The CDR3 region has the DNA TGTGCCAGCAGCTTAGCGGGGACAGCCTACGAGCAGTACTTC.

The rearrangement joins TRBV5-4 to TRBJ2-5; TRBD2 might be the D (5 bases). The ends were cut back, 5 bases at V and 5 bases at J, with 13 bases in the middle. Germline V lookup: CDR1 SGHNT, CDR2 YYREEE (reference sequence). The CDR3 runs to 13 residues. The CDR3 sequence: CASSRRGGETQYF. The CDR3 nucleotides are TGTGCCAGCAGTCGTCGGGGTGGGGAGACCCAGTACTTC.